This T cell receptor (beta chain) was found in a study of CD8 T cells in Susac syndrome. Overall study findings and caveats: Susac CD8+ cells expanded clonally the most in TEMRA cells and in active patients.

The sequenced target, TCR beta, came from blood CD8+ and CD4+ T cells. This clonotype came up once. Its antigen is unknown. The RNA, about 0.45 to 1 ug, was put through reverse transcription using random hexamers. An immunoSEQ multiplex PCR generated amplified TCR beta CDR3 products spanning 54 Vbeta and 13 Jbeta. TCRdb redid the calling of the immunoSEQ multiplex PCR reads with MiXCR, one entry per CDR3 protein. The table has about 140,000 distinct CDR3 sequences, approximately 95% seen once; the top ten hold roughly 0.2%. Germline CDR1 is SGDLS and CDR2 is YYNGEE. This CDR3 comprises 17 residues. V dropped 3 bases and J dropped 0; count of bases not matched to a gene: 8.

Sequencing was done on a sample of CD8+ T cells from PBMCs. The chain employs TRBV9 and TRBJ2-1; 8 nucleotides line up with TRBD2. The clonotype was recovered from a human donor with Susac syndrome. CDR3 sequence reads: CASSAPIGGGSYNEQFF. CDR3 nucleotides: TGTGCCAGCAGCGCCCCTATCGGGGGGGGCTCCTACAATGAGCAGTTCTTC. Variable domain in full (rest from reference TRBV9 and TRBJ2-1): DSGVTQTPKHLITATGQRVTLRCSPRSGDLSVYWYQQSLDQGLQFLIQYYNGEERAKGNILERFSAQQFPDLHSELNLSSLELGDSALYFCASSAPIGGGSYNEQFFGPGTRLTVL.